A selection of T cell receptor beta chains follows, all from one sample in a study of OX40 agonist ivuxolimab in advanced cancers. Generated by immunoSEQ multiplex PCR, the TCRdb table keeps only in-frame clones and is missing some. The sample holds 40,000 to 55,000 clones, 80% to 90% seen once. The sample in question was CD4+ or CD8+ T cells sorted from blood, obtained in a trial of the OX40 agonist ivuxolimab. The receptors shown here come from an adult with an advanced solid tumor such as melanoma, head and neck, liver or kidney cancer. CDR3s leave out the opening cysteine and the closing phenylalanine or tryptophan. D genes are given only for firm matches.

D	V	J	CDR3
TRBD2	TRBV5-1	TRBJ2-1	ASSTGTSGPYNEQF
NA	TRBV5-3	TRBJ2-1	ARSLGGPEANEQF
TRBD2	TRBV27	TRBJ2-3	ASSLRAGVLTDTQY
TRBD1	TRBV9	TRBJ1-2	ASSVGRGQGGYT
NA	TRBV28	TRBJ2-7	ASSLLGTAEQY
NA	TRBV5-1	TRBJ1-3	ASSLGRTRLSGNTIY
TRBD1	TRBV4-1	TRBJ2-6	ASSPRDRGWGANVLT
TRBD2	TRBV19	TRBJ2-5	ASSIQLSGSISTQY
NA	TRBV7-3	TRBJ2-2	ASSSTAVTGELF
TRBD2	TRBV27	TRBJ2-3	ASSLWGRLAGGTDTQY
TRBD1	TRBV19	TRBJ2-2	ASSPLGTGNTGELF
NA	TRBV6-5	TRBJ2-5	ASRQPQETQY
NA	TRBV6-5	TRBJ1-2	ASSPTPAYGYT
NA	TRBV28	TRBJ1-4	ASSVPLYRNNEKLF
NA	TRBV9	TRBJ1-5	ASSVRPNQPQH
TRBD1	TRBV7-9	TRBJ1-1	ASSLGDRRKNAEAF
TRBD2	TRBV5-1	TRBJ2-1	ASSLVNIGRRETSYNEQF
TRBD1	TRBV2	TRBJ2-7	ASRGQGAWYEQY
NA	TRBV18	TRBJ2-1	ASSPPLIGEQF
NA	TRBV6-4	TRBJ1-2	ATMTVPNYGYT
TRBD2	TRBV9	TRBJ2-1	ASSVTSGRANEQF
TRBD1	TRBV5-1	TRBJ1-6	ASSPGTGGAAYNSPLH
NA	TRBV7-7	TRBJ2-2	ASSLEASTGELF
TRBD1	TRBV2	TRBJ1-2	ASSKDRVAFNYGYT
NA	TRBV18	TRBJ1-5	ASSGLSNQPQH
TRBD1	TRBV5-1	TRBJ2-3	ASSLASGQTSTDTQY
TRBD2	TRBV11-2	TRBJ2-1	ASRASGSHEQF
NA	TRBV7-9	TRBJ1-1	ASSQQDSRTEAF
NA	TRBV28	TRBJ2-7	ASSFETATQY
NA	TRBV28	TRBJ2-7	ATIRTAFSYEQY
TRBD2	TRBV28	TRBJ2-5	ASATFGLAEETQY
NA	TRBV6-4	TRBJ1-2	ASSPTPRDKK
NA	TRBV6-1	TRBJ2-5	ASSEPDSQETQY
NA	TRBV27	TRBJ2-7	ASSLYLGTDYEQY
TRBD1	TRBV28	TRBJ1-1	ASSWGQGNTEAF
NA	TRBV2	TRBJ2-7	ASSPSSNLYEQY
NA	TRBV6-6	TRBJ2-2	ASSYARRDTGGELF
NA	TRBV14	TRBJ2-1	ASSLIRGTHNEQF
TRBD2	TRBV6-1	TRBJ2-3	ASSDIAGNTDTQY
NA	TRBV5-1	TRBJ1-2	ASSSTNYGYT
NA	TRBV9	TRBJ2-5	ASSVGSRETQY
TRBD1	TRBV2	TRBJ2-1	ASSDLTGRGDEQF
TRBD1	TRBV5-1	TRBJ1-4	ASSISGQGGEKLF